This T cell receptor beta chain derives from a study of T-cell memory formation after mild COVID-19. Whole-study context: Largely donor-specific sequence clusters came from two donors.

TCRdb itself ran the 5' RACE reads through MiXCR, one entry per CDR3 protein. This table has about 400,000 distinct CDR3 sequences, about a sixth appearing once. As concerns this clonotype: Its specificity is unknown.

CDR3 size: 14 residues. Per germline, CDR1 SGHRS and CDR2 YFSETQ. V dropped 0 bases and J dropped 0 bases, with 6 bases sitting between them. Whole-study results and caveats: The study detected some responding clones in pre-infection memory, suggesting cross-reactive memory joined.

The J gene is TRBJ2-5, the V gene TRBV5-1, with D unclear. The receptor's source is a man younger than 35 who had mild COVID-19 (a few samples of this study predate the infection). Cell type and time point are not known. The sequenced sample was PBMCs or a T cell subset sorted from them (not recorded which). The CDR3: CASSLVGNQETQYF. CDR3 sequence (DNA): TGCGCCAGCAGCTTGGTTGGGAACCAAGAGACCCAGTACTTC.